A single sample is the source of the 27 T cell receptor beta chains below, sequenced in a study of human T cells and chemical hapten exposure. Described time point: patch test 1, 2 weeks after DPC sensitization. The treatment was: therapeutic diphenylcyclopropenone sensitization with weekly scalp DPC. One entry per CDR3 protein, called by TCRdb with MiXCR from the RACE reads. The sample shows roughly 360,000 distinct CDR3 sequences, roughly 4.8% of them seen only once. Material: whole blood, obtained in connection with sensitization to the hapten diphenylcyclopropenone (DPC). These receptor sequences come from a woman between 50 and 59 years old with alopecia areata. Some clones in this sample may be carry-over from other donors' samples.

Ten or more counts support this clonotype. The V gene is TRBV27, the J gene TRBJ1-5, with D perhaps matching TRBD1 (5 bases). From germline, CDR1 is MNHEY and CDR2 SMNVEV (reference sequence). Trimming left V 2 bases short and J 5 bases short, with 13 bases between. CDR3 length: 15 residues. The CDR3 sequence is CASSLRRIGDQPQHF. The DNA of the CDR3 is TGTGCCAGCAGTTTACGACGGATAGGGGATCAGCCCCAGCATTTT.

At least ten counts were recorded for this clonotype. V gene TRBV9 combines with J gene TRBJ2-5; D uncertain. Germline CDR1 is SGDLS and CDR2 is YYNGEE. The CDR3 runs 16 residues. V was trimmed by 2 bases and J by 1 base, leaving 15 bases between them. CDR3 loop: CASSVGPGRSQETQYF. The DNA of the CDR3 is TGTGCCAGCAGCGTGGGTCCCGGGCGGTCCCAAGAGACCCAGTACTTC. Full variable domain (remainder filled in from reference TRBV9 and TRBJ2-5): DSGVTQTPKHLITATGQRVTLRCSPRSGDLSVYWYQQSLDQGLQFLIQYYNGEERAKGNILERFSAQQFPDLHSELNLSSLELGDSALYFCASSVGPGRSQETQYFGPGTRLLVL.

This clonotype was found many times. The chain links TRBV7-9 to TRBJ2-5, with 11 nucleotides matching TRBD2. The germline CDR1 and CDR2 sequences are SEHNR and FQNEAQ (reference sequence). Germline trimming cut 5 bases from V and 4 bases from J; bases unmatched to any gene: 9. The CDR3 has 16 residues. The CDR3 loop is CASSPSRLAGGETQYF. CDR3 bases: TGTGCCAGCAGCCCGTCCCGGCTAGCGGGAGGAGAGACCCAGTACTTC.

The chain carries TRBV7-6 and TRBJ1-4; 8 bases are shared with TRBD1. Per the germline V gene, CDR1 is SGHVS and CDR2 is FNYEAQ. The V gene end was trimmed by 5 bases and the J gene end by 8 bases; junction bases not matched to a gene: 1. CDR3 size: 12 residues. For the CDR3, the DNA is TGTGCCAGCAGCGGGGACAGGGAAAAACTGTTTTTT. This sequence encodes CASSGDREKLFF.

V gene TRBV29-1 combines with J gene TRBJ2-3, with 7 nucleotides matching TRBD1. The CDR3 extends over 13 amino acids. The V and J ends lost 3 bases and 5 bases, in that order; junction bases with no gene match: 5. Looked up from germline, CDR1 is SQVTM and CDR2 is ANQGSEA. The CDR3 spells CSVDEGAGDTQYF. The CDR3 nucleotides are TGCAGCGTTGACGAGGGGGCTGGAGATACGCAGTATTTT.

Ten or more counts support this clonotype. This rearrangement joins TRBV2 to TRBJ1-2; D gene ambiguous. The CDR3 contains 13 residues. Deletions cut 8 bases from V and 6 bases from J, with 16 bases between. Per the germline V gene, CDR1 is SNHLY and CDR2 is FYNNEI. Here the CDR3 DNA reads TGTGCCAGCGAAGGACGTCGCCGGGATGGCTACACCTTC. Protein product: CASEGRRRDGYTF.

The V and J genes are TRBV12-3 or TRBV12-4 and TRBJ1-1, with D perhaps TRBD1 (5 bases). V was pared by 6 bases and J by 6 bases, with 17 bases between. This CDR3 spans 14 amino acids. This CDR3 reads CASSPLGGTAEAFF. CDR3 bases: TGTGCCAGCAGCCCCTTGGGCGGGACCGCTGAAGCTTTCTTT.

This clonotype was detected many times. The genes are TRBV9 and TRBJ2-1, with 11 bases matching TRBD2. The CDR3 runs to 15 residues. The V and J ends lost 0 bases and 7 bases, in that order; junction bases with no gene match: 3. Germline values: CDR1 SGDLS, CDR2 YYNGEE. CDR3: CASSVGLAGRNEQFF. For the CDR3, the DNA is TGTGCCAGCAGCGTAGGACTAGCGGGACGAAATGAGCAGTTCTTC.

This clonotype was detected many times. The gene calls are TRBV6-5 and TRBJ1-1; TRBD1 might be the D (6 bases). The V gene lost 6 bases and the J gene lost 8 bases, with 16 bases spanning the gap. The CDR3 consists of 13 residues. CDR1 and CDR2 (germline): MNHEY, SVGAGI. The CDR3 DNA sequence: TGTGCCAGCAGATTCTCATTAGGGGGAGAAGCTTTCTTT. This sequence encodes CASRFSLGGEAFF.

This clonotype was picked up many times. The J gene is TRBJ2-4, the V gene TRBV27; D not certain. The CDR3 covers 14 residues. The V end lost 6 bases, the J end lost 6 bases, and 15 bases lay between the germline ends. Germline values: CDR1 MNHEY, CDR2 SMNVEV (reference sequence). The chain's CDR3 is CASRGYNPGNIQYF. CDR3 sequence (DNA): TGTGCCAGCAGGGGGTACAATCCTGGAAACATTCAGTACTTC.

This clonotype was detected a few times. This chain links TRBV2 with TRBJ2-5; 9 positions match TRBD2. Germline values: CDR1 SNHLY, CDR2 FYNNEI. The CDR3 has 17 amino acids. The ends lost 5 bases at V and 5 bases at J; junction bases unmatched: 15. DNA for the CDR3: TGTGCCAGCAGTCAAGGGCCGAGGGCTAGCGGGGATGAGACCCAGTACTTC. It specifies CASSQGPRASGDETQYF.

At least ten counts were recorded for this clonotype. The CDR3 nucleotides read TGTGCCAGCGGAAAACTAGCGGGAGTGGGCACAGATACGCAGTATTTT. It encodes CASGKLAGVGTDTQYF. V is TRBV7-2 and J is TRBJ2-3, with 11 positions matching TRBD2. Germline-derived CDR1 and CDR2 are SGHTA and FQGNSA. The CDR3 runs 16 residues. The trim removed 8 bases at V and 1 base at J, leaving 8 bases unmatched.

The genes are TRBV29-1 and TRBJ1-4; TRBD1 is a possible D gene (6 bases). Germline values: CDR1 SQVTM, CDR2 ANQGSEA. V gave up 3 bases and J gave up 7 bases, with 18 bases separating them. CDR3 length equals 15 residues. Here the CDR3 DNA reads TGCAGCGTTGATCGGGGGCAGGGAGGGAGTGAAAAACTGTTTTTT. It translates to CSVDRGQGGSEKLFF.

This clonotype was seen only a few times. This sequence joins TRBV20-1 and TRBJ1-5; weak D call: TRBD1 (6 bases). V was pared by 3 bases and J by 0 bases, with 15 bases between. Per the germline V gene, CDR1 is DFQATT and CDR2 is SNEGSKA (reference sequence). The CDR3 has 16 residues. The CDR3: CSARRLGGHSNQPQHF. CDR3 DNA sequence: TGCAGTGCTAGGCGTCTAGGGGGGCATAGCAATCAGCCCCAGCATTTT.

This clonotype has ten or more counts. The chain joins TRBV29-1 to TRBJ1-2, with 7 bases aligning to TRBD1. The germline CDR1 and CDR2 sequences are SQVTM and ANQGSEA. V trimming: 4 bases; J trimming: 4 bases; junction bases outside the gene matches: 3. The CDR3 runs 12 residues. The DNA of the CDR3 is TGCAGCGTTGGGGGACAGCTCTATGGCTACACCTTC. Translated: CSVGGQLYGYTF. Full variable domain (rest looked up from reference TRBV29-1 and TRBJ1-2): SAVISQKPSRDICQRGTSLTIQCQVDSQVTMMFWYRQQPGQSLTLIATANQGSEATYESGFVIDKFPISRPNLTFSTLTVSNMSPEDSSIYLCSVGGQLYGYTFGSGTRLTVV.

This clonotype was counted between two and nine times. The chain is built from TRBV20-1 and TRBJ2-1, with D hard to call. The CDR3 runs to 12 residues. The V and J ends lost 4 bases and 7 bases respectively, with 11 bases between them. In germline, CDR1 is DFQATT, CDR2 SNEGSKA (reference sequence). CDR3 region: CSAKDYGNEQFF. CDR3 sequence (DNA): TGCAGTGCTAAAGATTACGGGAATGAGCAGTTCTTC.

This clonotype was counted ten times or more. The rearrangement links TRBV7-8 to TRBJ1-1; tentative D call: TRBD1 (6 bases). The V end lost 5 bases, the J end lost 8 bases, and 9 bases lay between the germline ends. The CDR3 spans 11 residues. Germline CDR1 SGHVS, CDR2 FQNEAQ. CDR3 residues: CASSRDREAFF. The CDR3 DNA follows: TGTGCCAGCAGCCGTGACAGGGAAGCTTTCTTT.

This clonotype was counted many times. CDR3 protein: CSASRRLTNYGYTF. Written as DNA, the CDR3 is TGCAGTGCCTCGCGGCGGCTTACTAACTATGGCTACACCTTC. The genes are TRBV20-1 and TRBJ1-2; D not resolved. V lost 6 bases, J lost 0 bases, and 14 bases lay in between. CDR1 and CDR2 from the germline V gene are DFQATT and SNEGSKA (reference sequence). This CDR3 has 14 residues.

The table lists this clonotype with many counts. The chain joins TRBV28 to TRBJ1-1; the match to TRBD1 covers 8 bases. The V segment lost 5 bases and the J segment 5 bases; nucleotides outside the gene matches: 7. The CDR3 covers 14 residues. The germline V gene has CDR1 MDHEN and CDR2 SYDVKM. CDR3 sequence reads: CASSIRGRWTEAFF. The CDR3, as DNA: TGTGCCAGCAGTATCAGGGGGCGATGGACTGAAGCTTTCTTT.

The table lists this clonotype with many counts. The genes are TRBV7-9 and TRBJ1-1, with 8 bases fitting TRBD1. Germline V gene data show CDR1 as SEHNR and CDR2 as FQNEAQ (reference sequence). With V trimmed by 5 bases and J by 4 bases, 6 bases remained unmatched. This CDR3 contains 14 residues. CDR3 amino acids: CASSVQGAGTEAFF. As DNA, the CDR3 is TGTGCCAGCAGCGTGCAGGGGGCGGGCACTGAAGCTTTCTTT.

This clonotype was picked up many times. Here the CDR3 reads CASSSSHFGATNEKLFF. For the CDR3, the DNA is TGTGCCAGCAGCTCCTCCCATTTTGGGGCAACTAATGAAAAACTGTTTTTT. J is TRBJ1-4 and V is TRBV7-9; D gene unclear. CDR1 and CDR2 from the germline V gene are SEHNR and FQNEAQ (reference sequence). There are 17 residues in the CDR3. Trimming took 4 bases from V and 0 from J, leaving 15 bases between them.

The chain recombines TRBV12-3 or TRBV12-4 with TRBJ1-1; D is unclear. The CDR3 is made up of 17 amino acids. The V gene lost 5 bases and the J gene lost 3 bases, with 22 bases spanning the gap. This CDR3 reads CASSLPRRRPRDTEAFF. CDR3 in DNA: TGTGCCAGCAGTCTTCCCCGCCGCCGGCCGAGGGACACTGAAGCTTTCTTT.

The chain couples TRBV20-1 to TRBJ2-2; D unclear. Germline V lookup: CDR1 DFQATT, CDR2 SNEGSKA (reference sequence). Trimming removed 1 base from V and 2 bases from J, with 11 bases in between. The CDR3 length is 15 residues. The CDR3 sequence: CSARGPHGNTGELFF. The CDR3 DNA follows: TGCAGTGCTAGAGGCCCTCACGGAAACACCGGGGAGCTGTTTTTT.

There are many counts of this clonotype. The chain couples TRBV24-1 to TRBJ2-2; 7 bases are a match to TRBD1. The CDR3 sequence is 17 residues long. Germline V CDR1 and CDR2: KGHDR, SFDVKD. Losses at the gene ends were 0 bases for V and 4 bases for J; bases not matched to a gene: 7. CDR3 loop: CATSDLRGGESTGELFF. For the CDR3, the DNA is TGTGCCACCAGTGATTTGAGAGGGGGCGAGAGCACCGGGGAGCTGTTTTTT.

This clonotype was seen at least ten times. The chain combines TRBV9 with TRBJ2-1; 8 nucleotides agree with TRBD2. Germline V gene lookup returns CDR1 SGDLS and CDR2 YYNGEE. J gave up 4 bases and V 0 bases, and 6 bases lay outside the gene matches. This CDR3 spans 16 amino acids. CDR3 sequence (DNA): TGTGCCAGCAGCGTAGTCCGGGTAGCGGGGTACAATGAGCAGTTCTTC. Protein sequence: CASSVVRVAGYNEQFF.

This clonotype occurred a few times. This chain joins TRBV28 and TRBJ1-1; 10 bases match TRBD1. From germline, CDR1 is MDHEN and CDR2 SYDVKM. The CDR3 has 14 residues. Trimming at V came to 6 bases and at J to 1 base, leaving 2 bases not matched to a gene. CDR3 coding DNA: TGTGCCAGCAGGGGGACAGGGGAGAACACTGAAGCTTTCTTT. This gives the protein CASRGTGENTEAFF.

This chain connects TRBV12-3 or TRBV12-4 to TRBJ2-2; no definite D call. The CDR3 extends over 14 amino acids. V was pared by 3 bases and J by 7 bases, with 12 bases between. Written as DNA, the CDR3 is TGTGCCAGCAGTTTGAGGCCCGCCAGCGGGGAGCTGTTTTTT. This codes for CASSLRPASGELFF.